Listed below are T cell receptor beta chains from one sample, sequenced in a study of blood T cell repertoires in COVID-19. Data came from immunoSEQ multiplex PCR; TCRdb stores just in-frame clones and leaves some out. Of 60,000 to 90,000 clones listed, roughly 84% are singletons. The specimen sequenced was peripheral blood. The origin of the receptors is a middle-aged man with acute or convalescent COVID-19. The CDR3 runs from the conserved cysteine through the conserved F or W. A D gene is named only where the DNA matches it firmly. A row's size may be missing; if present it is once, few, many or a size class.

j_gene,abundance,d_gene,v_gene,len,CDR3nt,CDR3aa
TRBJ2-2,NA,TRBD2,TRBV5-8,16,TGTGCCAGCAGCCGGGGACTAGCGGGGGGCCAAACAGAGCTGTTTTTT,CASSRGLAGGQTELFF
TRBJ2-2,NA,NA,TRBV7-2,16,TGTGCCAGCAGCAGGAAAATAGGACAGTGGAACGGGGAGCTGTTTTTT,CASSRKIGQWNGELFF
TRBJ1-4,NA,TRBD1,TRBV6-1,16,TGTGCCAGCAGTGCGTTACAGGGGGCGGGTAATGAAAAACTGTTTTTT,CASSALQGAGNEKLFF
TRBJ1-2,once,NA,TRBV11-2,14,TGTGCCAGCAGCTTAAGAGGGGGAGTCTATGGCTACACCTTC,CASSLRGGVYGYTF
TRBJ2-5,NA,NA,TRBV7-6,13,TGTGCCAGCAGCTTTGTCAGGGTAGAGACCCAGTACTTC,CASSFVRVETQYF
TRBJ1-2,few,NA,TRBV12-3/TRBV12-4,13,TGTGCCAGCAGTTTGGGCAAAAACTATGGCTACACCTTC,CASSLGKNYGYTF
TRBJ2-7,NA,NA,TRBV12-3/TRBV12-4,12,TGTGCCTCCGGGGCTAGCGACTACGAGCAGTACTTC,CASGASDYEQYF
TRBJ2-1,NA,NA,TRBV19,13,TGTGCCAGTAGTGGGCCTACAGGGATCAAGCAGTTCTTC,CASSGPTGIKQFF
TRBJ2-6,NA,TRBD1,TRBV6-5,15,TGTGCCATCCGGACAGGGAGCTCTGGGGCCAACGTCCTGACTTTC,CAIRTGSSGANVLTF
TRBJ1-6,NA,TRBD1,TRBV7-2,14,TGTGCCAGCAGCTCCCAGGGGGATAGGTCACCCCTCCACTTT,CASSSQGDRSPLHF
TRBJ1-3,NA,TRBD1,TRBV19,15,TGTGGGACAGACAGGGGCCTAAACGTCGGAAACACCATATATTTT,CGTDRGLNVGNTIYF
TRBJ1-2,NA,TRBD1,TRBV7-3,13,TGTGCCAGCAGCGCCTCGACAGGGGTTGGCTACACCTTC,CASSASTGVGYTF
TRBJ1-3,NA,TRBD1,TRBV7-8,14,TGTGCCAGCAGACCTGGGACAGGAGGAAACACCATATATTTT,CASRPGTGGNTIYF
TRBJ1-3,NA,NA,TRBV3-1/TRBV3-2,15,TGTGCCAGCAGCCCCCGGGGGTCAACTGGAAACACCATATATTTT,CASSPRGSTGNTIYF
TRBJ2-1,once,TRBD1,TRBV5-1,16,TGCGCCAGCAGCTTGAGCGACAGGGCCCTCTACAATGAGCAGTTCTTC,CASSLSDRALYNEQFF
TRBJ2-1,NA,TRBD2,TRBV5-1,15,TGCGCCAGCAGCTTCGTAGCGGGGCGCTACAATGAGCAGTTCTTC,CASSFVAGRYNEQFF
TRBJ2-3,NA,TRBD1,TRBV7-2,15,TGTGCCAGCAGCTTAGCAGACAGGGGCACAGATACGCAGTATTTT,CASSLADRGTDTQYF
TRBJ1-2,NA,TRBD1,TRBV18,14,TGTGCCAGCTCAGACCGGACAGGGATGTATGGCTACACCTTC,CASSDRTGMYGYTF
TRBJ2-7,NA,TRBD1,TRBV5-1,16,TGCGCCAGCAGAGCTTCGGGACAGGGAGGGATATACGAGCAGTACTTC,CASRASGQGGIYEQYF
TRBJ2-1,NA,TRBD1,TRBV19,15,TGTGCCAGTAGTTCCGGGACAGGGGGTATGTATGAGCAGTTCTTC,CASSSGTGGMYEQFF
TRBJ2-1,NA,TRBD2,TRBV19,15,TGTGCCAGTAATTCTCAGCGGGAGTTTTTCAATGAGCAGTTCTTC,CASNSQREFFNEQFF
TRBJ1-1,NA,NA,TRBV11-2,12,TGTGCCAGCAGCCCCCCTAACACTGAAGCTTTCTTT,CASSPPNTEAFF
TRBJ2-7,NA,NA,TRBV28,16,TGTGCCAGCAGCTTCCAATACGGGTCTCCCAACTACGAGCAGTACTTC,CASSFQYGSPNYEQYF
TRBJ1-3,once,NA,TRBV2,13,TGTGCCAGCAGTGACGTCAGTGGAAACACCATATATTTT,CASSDVSGNTIYF
TRBJ2-5,NA,TRBD2,TRBV3-1/TRBV3-2,18,TGTGCCAGCAGCCAAGGATTAGTAGCGGGGGGCAACCAAGAGACCCAGTACTTC,CASSQGLVAGGNQETQYF
TRBJ2-1,once,TRBD2,TRBV15,17,TGTGCCACCAGCAGAGACCTGACTAGCGGGAGTGACAATGAGCAGTTCTTC,CATSRDLTSGSDNEQFF
TRBJ2-1,NA,TRBD1,TRBV6-6,13,TGTGCCAGCAGCCTGGGGACAGACAATGAGCAGTTCTTC,CASSLGTDNEQFF
TRBJ1-5,NA,TRBD1,TRBV27,15,TGTGCCAGCAGTCCCGGACAGGGGGCTGGTCAGCCCCAGCATTTT,CASSPGQGAGQPQHF
TRBJ2-7,NA,TRBD1,TRBV9,15,TGTGCCAGCAGCCCAACCGGGACAGGGGGCTACGAGCAGTACTTC,CASSPTGTGGYEQYF
TRBJ1-1,NA,NA,TRBV11-2,14,TGTGCCAGCAGCTTTGCTGGCAGGGGATATGAAGCTTTCTTT,CASSFAGRGYEAFF
TRBJ2-5,NA,NA,TRBV4-1,14,TGCGCCAGCAGCCCCCGCCCTAGGGGGGAGACCCAGTACTTC,CASSPRPRGETQYF
TRBJ1-2,NA,NA,TRBV12-2,14,TGTGCAAGTCGCCCGGGGGGATGTAACTATGGCTACACCTTC,CASRPGGCNYGYTF
TRBJ1-2,NA,TRBD1,TRBV4-3,15,TGCGCCAGCAGCCCTTCTGGGACAGGGAACTATGGCTACACCTTC,CASSPSGTGNYGYTF
TRBJ2-1,NA,NA,TRBV9,15,TGTGCCAGCAGCGTAGGCGGGGGCGAAAACAATGAGCAGTTCTTC,CASSVGGGENNEQFF
TRBJ1-5,once,TRBD1,TRBV19,15,TGTGCCAGTAGTATTTGGGACAGTAGCAATCAGCCCCAGCATTTT,CASSIWDSSNQPQHF
TRBJ1-1,NA,NA,TRBV24-1,14,TGTGCCACCAGTGATGCCCAAGGGGCCACTGAAGCTTTCTTT,CATSDAQGATEAFF
TRBJ2-1,once,NA,TRBV5-1,14,TGCGCCAGCAGCTTGAGAGTATCCTACAATGAGCAGTTCTTC,CASSLRVSYNEQFF
TRBJ1-5,NA,TRBD1,TRBV7-2,16,TGTGCCAGCAGCTTAGCGCAGGGGGCTGGCGGTCAGCCCCAGCATTTT,CASSLAQGAGGQPQHF
TRBJ1-2,few,NA,TRBV6-6,16,TGTGCCAGCAGTTACCCCTACGGGGGTACGGACTATGGCTACACCTTC,CASSYPYGGTDYGYTF
TRBJ2-7,NA,TRBD1,TRBV7-3,14,TGTGCCAGCAGCCTAGGGACAGGGTCCTACGAGCAGTACTTC,CASSLGTGSYEQYF
TRBJ1-1,NA,TRBD1,TRBV6-5,13,TGTGCCAGCAGTCACAGGGGGAACACTGAAGCTTTCTTT,CASSHRGNTEAFF
TRBJ2-1,NA,NA,TRBV9,14,TGTGCCAGCAGCGTAGCTACGGGCTACAATGAGCAGTTCTTC,CASSVATGYNEQFF